Detailed here is one T cell receptor (beta chain). No antigen is known for it. This record belongs to a study of shared clonotypes between healthy human individuals. As for the study in general: Serving as donors were a couple of women and a few men, whose ages spanned 18 to 49. Each donor had three CD4 naive, three CD4 memory, two CD8 naive and one CD8 memory plate. Overall study results and limits: Rarefaction showed that sequencing of sorted subsets was incomplete (despite large depth).

The data were produced by immunoSEQ multiplex PCR, yet TCRdb's version contains in-frame clones alone and is incomplete. The sample records some 1.5 million clones, around 97% being singletons. The investigators split CD4+ cells into a CD45RA+ naive subset and a CD45RA-negative memory subset. Germline values: CDR1 MNHNS, CDR2 SASEGT. This CDR3 is built from 14 residues. With 6 bases removed from V and 8 bases from J, the gap between germline ends came to 17 bases. The V gene is TRBV6-1, the J gene TRBJ2-1, with a weak D call TRBD1 (5 bases). Material for sequencing was naive CD4+ T cells sorted from blood. The subset: CD45RA+ positively selected. The TCR was taken from a man aged 30 to 45 in good health. The CDR3 DNA reads TGTGCCAGCAGCAGGGTAGGTCTAGGCGATGAGCAGTTCTTC. It is translated as CASSRVGLGDEQFF.